This TCR beta chain was sequenced for a study of shared clonotypes between healthy human individuals. Regarding the study as a whole: On the whole, naive subsets had larger estimated richness than memory subsets had. Generation probabilities were higher for clonotypes shared across all four sorted-subset donors than for unshared ones.

Trimming took 5 bases from V and 0 from J, leaving 9 bases between them. Germline assignment: CDR1 SGHRS and CDR2 YFSETQ. CDR3 length: 14 amino acids. Naive CD8 cells lacked CD45RO and underwent positive selection for CCR7, leaving out terminally differentiated effector memory CD45RA+ cells. Donors had no recently reported acute infections or vaccinations and were HIV-negative. Produced via immunoSEQ multiplex PCR; TCRdb's table is partial and in-frame only. The sample lists around 2.1 million clones, 85% to 95% occurring once. About this clone itself: The antigen remains unidentified.

Source material: naive CD8+ T cells from PBMCs. The receptor was isolated from a man aged 18 to 29 in good health. Some clones in this sample may be carry-over from other donors' samples. The rearrangement joins TRBV5-1 to TRBJ2-1, with TRBD2 as a possible D gene (6 bases). In DNA, the CDR3 is TGCGCCAGCAGTGGCGGGGTCTCCTACAATGAGCAGTTCTTC. This gives the protein CASSGGVSYNEQFF. The variable domain in full, completed from reference TRBV5-1 and TRBJ2-1, reads KAGVTQTPRYLIKTRGQQVTLSCSPISGHRSVSWYQQTPGQGLQFLFEYFSETQRNKGNFPGRFSGRQFSNSRSEMNVSTLELGDSALYLCASSGGVSYNEQFFGPGTRLTVL.